This TCR beta chain was identified during a study of identical twins. Study-wide results and caveats: Abundant beta clonotypes from cord blood had fewer insertions, unlike memory repertoires, which showed none.

Template switching supplied a universal primer site; unique molecular identifiers were carried on the cDNA. TCRdb reanalysed the 5' RACE reads using MiXCR and keeps one entry per CDR3 protein. The sample contains about 520,000 distinct CDR3 sequences, 22% of which appear only once. This clonotype was detected a few times. Its antigen is as yet unknown. The CDR3 has 14 amino acids. Trimming cost V 3 bases and J 11 bases; bases outside gene matches: 8. The germline gives CDR1 WNHNN, CDR2 SYGVQD (reference sequence). Donors were all healthy Caucasians. This sample also appeared in a second study, on T cells expressing NK-cell markers.

Input material: CD4+ T cells sorted from blood. This chain joins TRBV10-1 and TRBJ1-1; 11 nucleotides line up with TRBD1. The receptor's source is a woman in her late teens or twenties in good health. The CDR3 DNA reads TGCGCCAGCAGTGATGGGACAGGGGGGAATCGGGCTTTCTTT. It encodes CASSDGTGGNRAFF.